Below, one T cell receptor (beta chain) is given with its context. Its antigen is not known. By quantitative 5'-RACE with molecular barcodes, the TCR beta libraries were made. TCRdb fed the 5' RACE reads into MiXCR, producing one record per CDR3 protein. The sample contains roughly 470,000 distinct CDR3 sequences, more than 25% of which appear only once. V shed 0 bases and J shed 0 bases, with 12 bases lying between them. The CDR3 length is 17 residues. Germline loops: CDR1 SGHRS, CDR2 YFSETQ. These data belong to a study of CD8 T cells in ankylosing spondylitis. Study-level results: Earlier studies detected some motif variants in reactive arthritis synovial fluid and blood. A motif in TCR beta, a set of 8 or 9 highly homologous variants, appeared characteristic of ankylosing spondylitis blood.

The clonotype comes from a male donor with ankylosing spondylitis. V is TRBV5-1 and J is TRBJ2-2; TRBD1 is a possible D gene (6 bases). Sequenced input: blood, either unsorted or a sorted T cell fraction (not recorded which). The CDR3 DNA sequence: TGCGCCAGCAGCTTGGCCCCGGGACAATCGAACACCGGGGAGCTGTTTTTT. Residues: CASSLAPGQSNTGELFF.